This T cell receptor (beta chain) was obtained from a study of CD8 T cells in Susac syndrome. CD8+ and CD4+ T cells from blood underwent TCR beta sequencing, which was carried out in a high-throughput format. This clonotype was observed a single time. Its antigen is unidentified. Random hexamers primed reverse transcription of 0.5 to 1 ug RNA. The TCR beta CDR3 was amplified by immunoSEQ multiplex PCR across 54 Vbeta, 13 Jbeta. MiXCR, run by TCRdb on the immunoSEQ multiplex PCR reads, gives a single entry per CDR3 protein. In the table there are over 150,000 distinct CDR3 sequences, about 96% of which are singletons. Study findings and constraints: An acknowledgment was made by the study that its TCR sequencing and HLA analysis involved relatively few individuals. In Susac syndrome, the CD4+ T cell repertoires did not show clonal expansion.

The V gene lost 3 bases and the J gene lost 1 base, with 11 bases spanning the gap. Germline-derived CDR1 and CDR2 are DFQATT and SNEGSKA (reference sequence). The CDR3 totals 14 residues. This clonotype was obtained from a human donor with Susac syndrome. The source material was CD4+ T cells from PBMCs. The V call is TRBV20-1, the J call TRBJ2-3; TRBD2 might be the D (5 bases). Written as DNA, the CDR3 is TGCAGTGCTAGCGCGAGCGGAGGCACAGATACGCAGTATTTT. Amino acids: CSASASGGTDTQYF.